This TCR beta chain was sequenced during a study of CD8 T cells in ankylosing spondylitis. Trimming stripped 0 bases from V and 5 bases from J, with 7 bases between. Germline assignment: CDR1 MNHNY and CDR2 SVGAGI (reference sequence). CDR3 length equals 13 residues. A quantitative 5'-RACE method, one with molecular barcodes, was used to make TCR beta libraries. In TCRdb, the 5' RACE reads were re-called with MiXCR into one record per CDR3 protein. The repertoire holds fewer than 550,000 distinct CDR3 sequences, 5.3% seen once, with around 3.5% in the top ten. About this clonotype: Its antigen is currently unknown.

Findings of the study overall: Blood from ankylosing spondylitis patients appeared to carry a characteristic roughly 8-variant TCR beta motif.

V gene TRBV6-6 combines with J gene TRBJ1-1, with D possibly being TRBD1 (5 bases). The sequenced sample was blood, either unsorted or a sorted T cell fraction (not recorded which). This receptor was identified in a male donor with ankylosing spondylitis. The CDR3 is CASSYSGRTEAFF. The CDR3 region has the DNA TGTGCCAGCAGTTACTCGGGGCGAACTGAAGCTTTCTTT.